This TCR beta chain originates from a study of T-cell memory formation after mild COVID-19. Study-level points and caveats: Pre-infection memory showed some responding clones, and this suggested that cross-reactive memory joined.

This clonotype was counted a few times. The antigen is unknown. After removal of 0 bases from V and 2 bases from J, the junction contained 5 bases not matched to a gene. From germline, CDR1 is LGHNA and CDR2 YSLEER. The CDR3 contains 16 residues. TCRdb reprocessed the 5' RACE reads with MiXCR, giving one entry per CDR3 protein. The sample consists of around 320,000 distinct CDR3 sequences, 25% to 30% of them appearing once. The V gene is TRBV4-3, the J gene TRBJ2-3; 7 bases line up with TRBD2. Sequencing input: PBMCs or a T cell subset sorted from them (not recorded which). The sequence was obtained from an adult woman who had mild COVID-19 (a few samples of this study predate the infection). Cell type and time point are not known. The CDR3 DNA follows: TGCGCCAGCAGCCAAGACGCTAGCGGTTACACAGATACGCAGTATTTT. It translates to CASSQDASGYTDTQYF.